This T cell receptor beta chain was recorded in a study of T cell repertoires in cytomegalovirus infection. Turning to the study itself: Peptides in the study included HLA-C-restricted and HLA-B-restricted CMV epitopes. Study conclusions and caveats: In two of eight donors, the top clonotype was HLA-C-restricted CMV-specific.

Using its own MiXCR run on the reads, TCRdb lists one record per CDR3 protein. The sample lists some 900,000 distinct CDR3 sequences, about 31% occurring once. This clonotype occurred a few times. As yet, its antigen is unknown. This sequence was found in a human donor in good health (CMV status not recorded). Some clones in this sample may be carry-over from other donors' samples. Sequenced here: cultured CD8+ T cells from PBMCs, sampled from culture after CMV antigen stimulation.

CDR3 sequence (DNA): TGTGCCAGCAGTTCCTACTCTATTACAACCGAGGCCGGGGCCAACGTCCTGACTTTC. It encodes CASSSYSITTEAGANVLTF. This chain connects TRBV28 to TRBJ2-6; no clear D. CDR1 and CDR2 from the germline V gene are MDHEN and SYDVKM. The CDR3 extends over 19 amino acids. V was trimmed by 4 bases and J by 4 bases, leaving 23 bases between them.